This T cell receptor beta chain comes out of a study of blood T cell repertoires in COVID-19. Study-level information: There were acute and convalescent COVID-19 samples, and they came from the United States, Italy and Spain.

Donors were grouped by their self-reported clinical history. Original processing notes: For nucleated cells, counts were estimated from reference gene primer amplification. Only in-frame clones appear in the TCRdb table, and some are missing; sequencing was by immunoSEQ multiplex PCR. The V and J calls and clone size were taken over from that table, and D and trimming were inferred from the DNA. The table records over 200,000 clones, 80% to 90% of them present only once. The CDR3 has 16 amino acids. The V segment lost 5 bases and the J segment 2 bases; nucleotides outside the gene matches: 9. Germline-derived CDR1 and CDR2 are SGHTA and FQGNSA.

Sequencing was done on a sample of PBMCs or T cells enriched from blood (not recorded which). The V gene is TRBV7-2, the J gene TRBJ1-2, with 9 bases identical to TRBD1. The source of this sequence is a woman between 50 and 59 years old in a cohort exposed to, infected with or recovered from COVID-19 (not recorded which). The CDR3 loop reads CASSLDRTGANYGYTF. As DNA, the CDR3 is TGTGCCAGCAGCCTAGACCGGACAGGGGCGAACTATGGCTACACCTTC.